Sequencing of this T cell receptor beta chain was carried out in a study of shared clonotypes between healthy human individuals. The germline V gene has CDR1 SGHNT and CDR2 YYREEE (reference sequence). The CDR3 is 13 amino acids. V lost 3 bases and J 6 bases, leaving 13 bases between the germline ends. Each subset's genomic DNA was shared equally among a number of immunoSEQ plates. TCRdb's table, derived via immunoSEQ multiplex PCR, lists solely in-frame clones and lacks some. The sample records fewer than 1.8 million clones, less than 99% being singletons. The sequenced sample was naive CD4+ T cells sorted from blood. Sample subset: CD45RA+ positively selected. The chain links TRBV5-4 to TRBJ2-7, with a tentative D call TRBD1 (6 bases). The sequence was collected from a young man in good health. CDR3 DNA: TGTGCCAGCAGCTCGACAGGTTTTCGCGAGCAGTACTTC. Amino acid sequence: CASSSTGFREQYF.